This T cell receptor beta chain originates from a study of T cell responses to AZD1222 COVID-19 vaccine. Clones were sequenced by immunoSEQ multiplex PCR, and TCRdb holds only the in-frame ones, with some missing. The sample shows approximately 50,000 clones, more than 60% of them seen only once. V lost 3 bases, J lost 7 bases, and 9 bases lay in between. The CDR3 runs to 13 residues. CDR1 is MDHEN, CDR2 SYDVKM, per germline. V and J are TRBV28 and TRBJ2-2, with D perhaps TRBD1 or TRBD2 (6 bases each). The source is an adult in good health. Sequencing was performed on peripheral blood, taken on day 0 of AZD1222 vaccination. CDR3 bases: TGTGCCAGCAGTTTGGGGGGCTTCGGGGAGCTGTTTTTT. Its protein is CASSLGGFGELFF.